The T cell receptor delta chain described here comes from a study of gamma-delta T cells after stem cell transplantation. By share of the sample, this clone is large. TCRdb re-identified clones in the RT-PCR reads via CATT. The sample comprises over 850 delta-chain clones, about 3.8% of which are singletons, and 52% rests with the top ten. Trimming removed 3 bases from V and 2 bases from J; junction bases left unmatched: 9. The germline CDR1 and CDR2 sequences are GEAIGNYY and EKD. The CDR3 contains 17 residues. The sequenced material came from gamma-delta T cells. The rearrangement uses TRDV2 and TRDJ1; TRDD3 aligns across 12 bases. The TCR comes from a human donor. It is not recorded whose cells these are; they may come from a transplant donor. Here the CDR3 DNA reads TGTGCCTGTGACCCCGTAGGTCTGGGGGATACGACCGATAAACTCATCTTT. Translated, it gives CACDPVGLGDTTDKLIF.